This T cell receptor (beta chain) was identified in a study of T cell responses to AZD1222 COVID-19 vaccine. Germline loops: CDR1 MNHEY, CDR2 SVGEGT. V gave up 4 bases and J gave up 5 bases; unmatched junction bases: 4. The CDR3 covers 15 residues. The repertoire was sequenced with immunoSEQ multiplex PCR; TCRdb's copy has only in-frame clones and lacks some. The data hold some 200,000 clones, with around 94% observed a single time. This sequence joins TRBV6-2 or TRBV6-3 and TRBJ2-1, with TRBD2 matching over 11 bases. The sequenced sample was peripheral blood, obtained on day 0 of AZD1222 vaccination. The sequence was obtained from an adult in good health. Here the CDR3 DNA reads TGTGCCAGCAGTTCTCTAGCGGGAGGCCACAATGAGCAGTTCTTC. Residues: CASSSLAGGHNEQFF.